This is a list of T cell receptor beta chains from one sample in a study of cytomegalovirus exposure and HLA in healthy donors. The assay was immunoSEQ multiplex PCR, and TCRdb's table has in-frame clones only and misses some. The sample includes 90,000 to 100,000 clones, roughly 76% seen only once; the top ten take over 15%. Source material: PBMCs. The source is a woman aged 55-69 years in good health and CMV-seropositive. The CDR3 runs from the conserved cysteine through the conserved F or W. Fields, in order: V gene, J gene, D gene, CDR3 protein, CDR3 DNA. A D gene is named only where the DNA matches it firmly.

TRBV29-1	TRBJ2-2	TRBD1	CSVVTGTLNTGELFF	TGCAGCGTTGTGACAGGGACACTGAACACCGGGGAGCTGTTTTTT
TRBV7-3	TRBJ2-1	-	CASSLNNLNEQFF	TGTGCCAGCAGCTTAAATAATTTGAATGAGCAGTTCTTC
TRBV28	TRBJ1-5	-	CASSLSPGAGNQPQHF	TGTGCCAGCAGTTTATCGCCAGGGGCAGGCAATCAGCCCCAGCATTTT
TRBV10-3	TRBJ1-5	-	CAIMPRWGQGFMARVYSNQPQHF	TGTGCCATCATGCCAAGATGGGGACAAGGCTTCATGGCGAGGGTCTATAGCAATCAGCCCCAGCATTTT
TRBV9	TRBJ2-5	TRBD2	CASSLRASGTGGQYF	TGTGCCAGCAGCCTCCGCGCTAGCGGGACCGGGGGCCAGTACTTC
TRBV7-2	TRBJ2-7	TRBD2	CASSSSTSGRYEQYF	TGTGCCAGCAGCTCTTCGACTAGCGGGAGGTACGAGCAGTACTTC
TRBV6-1	TRBJ2-1	TRBD2	CASSPPEQRERPQFF	TGTGCCAGCAGTCCACCCGAGCAGCGGGAGAGGCCGCAGTTCTTC
TRBV30	TRBJ2-7	-	CAWSPGSYEQYF	TGTGCCTGGAGTCCCGGGTCCTACGAGCAGTACTTC
TRBV4-1	TRBJ2-2	-	CASSFRVPFGTGELFF	TGCGCCAGCAGTTTTCGGGTCCCTTTTGGTACCGGGGAGCTGTTTTTT
TRBV4-1	TRBJ2-1	TRBD1	CASSQDRGTGRLRFF	TGCGCCAGCAGCCAAGATAGGGGGACAGGGAGATTGCGGTTCTTC
TRBV18	TRBJ2-2	TRBD1	CASSPWTGFDTGELFF	TGTGCCAGCTCACCATGGACAGGGTTCGACACCGGGGAGCTGTTTTTT